These 17 T cell receptor beta chains were sequenced from one sample in a study of graft-versus-host responses after intestinal transplantation. These TCRs' antigens remain unknown. The data were produced by immunoSEQ multiplex PCR, yet TCRdb's version contains in-frame clones alone and is incomplete. The repertoire includes about 120,000 clones, just under 95% of them detected once, and 0.095% to 0.15% sits in the top ten. Source: unstimulated CD4+ T cells sorted from spleen or lymph node cells, taken before intestinal transplant. The receptors derive from a human donor who received an intestinal transplant.

The J gene is TRBJ1-5, the V gene TRBV5-1, with D possibly TRBD1 on 5 matching bases. The V and J ends lost 4 bases and 7 bases respectively, with 18 bases between them. CDR3 length: 15 residues. The V gene's germline CDR1 is SGHRS and CDR2 YFSETQ. CDR3 residues: CASSLWGGENQPQHF. CDR3 DNA: TGCGCCAGCAGCCTTTGGGGGGGGGAAAACCAGCCCCAGCATTTT.

V and J are TRBV2 and TRBJ2-5; 13 nucleotides line up with TRBD2. V lost 4 bases, J lost 4 bases, and 0 bases stayed unmatched. The CDR3 covers 14 residues. Germline assignment: CDR1 SNHLY and CDR2 FYNNEI. CDR3 in amino acids: CASSGLAGGETQYF. Written as DNA, the CDR3 is TGTGCCAGCAGTGGACTAGCGGGAGGAGAGACCCAGTACTTC.

This clone was detected a few times. The CDR3 loop is CAWSVPRSGTLLWTRDHEQYF. DNA for the CDR3: TGTGCCTGGAGTGTACCTAGGAGCGGGACCTTGTTATGGACTAGAGACCACGAGCAGTACTTC. V and J are TRBV30 and TRBJ2-7, with 7 bases matching TRBD2. J was trimmed by 5 bases and V by 0 bases; bases with no gene match: 28. Germline CDR1 reads GTSNPN; CDR2 reads SVGIG (reference sequence). This CDR3 has 21 residues.

This clone was found once. CDR3 bases: TGTGCCAGCAGTTATGTGGGGGGGGAGACCCAGTACTTC. Encoded protein: CASSYVGGETQYF. The chain combines TRBV6-5 with TRBJ2-5; 7 bases are shared with TRBD2. This CDR3 comprises 13 residues. Losses at the gene ends were 3 bases for V and 5 bases for J; bases not matched to a gene: 3. Germline V gene lookup returns CDR1 MNHEY and CDR2 SVGAGI.

The V and J genes are TRBV4-1 and TRBJ2-7; 10 nucleotides agree with TRBD2. The trim removed 1 base at V and 4 bases at J, leaving 7 bases unmatched. The CDR3 consists of 16 residues. CDR1 MGHRA and CDR2 YSYEKL come from the germline V gene. CDR3 sequence: CASSQGASGSSYEQYF. For the CDR3, the DNA is TGCGCCAGCAGCCAAGGGGCTAGCGGGAGTTCTTACGAGCAGTACTTC.

The rearrangement links TRBV27 to TRBJ2-2; TRBD2 aligns across 8 bases. Losses at the gene ends were 1 base for V and 8 bases for J; bases not matched to a gene: 6. Looked up from germline, CDR1 is MNHEY and CDR2 is SMNVEV (reference sequence). The CDR3 has 15 residues. This CDR3 reads CASSLLAGSWGELFF. The CDR3 coding sequence is TGTGCCAGCAGTTTATTAGCGGGGTCCTGGGGGGAGCTGTTTTTT.

This chain links TRBV11-2 with TRBJ1-3; maybe TRBD1 (5 bases). There are 14 residues in the CDR3. The V gene's germline CDR1 is SGHAT and CDR2 FQNNGV. V lost 6 bases, J lost 0 bases, and 9 bases lay in between. CDR3 sequence: CASSTGLSGNTIYF. The CDR3 bases are TGTGCCAGCAGTACAGGCCTCTCTGGAAACACCATATATTTT.

This rearrangement joins TRBV10-3 to TRBJ2-7, with D perhaps matching TRBD1 (6 bases). The germline gives CDR1 ENHRY, CDR2 SYGVKD. V was shortened by 2 bases and J by 4 bases, with 21 bases between the two germline ends. The CDR3 has 17 residues. The CDR3 here is CAISEGKLGQGKYEQYF. CDR3 DNA: TGTGCCATCAGTGAGGGTAAACTCGGCCAGGGGAAGTACGAGCAGTACTTC.

This clone was seen only once. The V gene is TRBV2, the J gene TRBJ2-1, with D hard to call. Trimming left V 0 bases short and J 10 bases short, with 10 bases between. There are 13 residues in the CDR3. CDR1 SNHLY and CDR2 FYNNEI come from the germline V gene. CDR3 coding DNA: TGTGCCAGCAGTGAAGCGAGAAGGCGGGAGCAGTTCTTC. Translated, it gives CASSEARRREQFF.

This chain uses TRBV2 with TRBJ2-2; no reliable D call. Germline CDR1 and CDR2: SNHLY and FYNNEI. The V end lost 6 bases, the J end lost 1 base, and 6 bases lay between the germline ends. There are 13 residues in the CDR3. The CDR3 coding sequence is TGTGCCAGCAGCCTGGGGAACACCGGGGAGCTGTTTTTT. Translating gives CASSLGNTGELFF.

This clone has only one observation. The chain links TRBV19 to TRBJ1-3, with 8 bases aligning to TRBD1. Looked up from germline, CDR1 is LNHDA and CDR2 is SQIVND (reference sequence). V was pared by 6 bases and J by 4 bases, with 5 bases of the junction left unmatched. This CDR3 is 14 amino acids long. The CDR3 spells CASRQGALGNTIYF. In DNA, the CDR3 is TGTGCCAGTAGGCAGGGGGCGTTGGGAAACACCATATATTTT.

V usage is TRBV29-1 and J usage is TRBJ2-7; a weak D match, TRBD2 (6 bases). There are 13 residues in the CDR3. Per germline, CDR1 SQVTM and CDR2 ANQGSEA. V was trimmed by 7 bases and J by 0 bases, leaving 13 bases between them. DNA for the CDR3: TGCAGCGCTTTTAGCGGCACCTCCTACGAGCAGTACTTC. This sequence encodes CSAFSGTSYEQYF.

In DNA form, the CDR3 reads TGTGCCAGTAGTATAGGGGGAGCGGGAGTCGGTGGGGCCAACGTCCTGACTTTC. This translates into CASSIGGAGVGGANVLTF. The rearrangement joins TRBV19 to TRBJ2-6, with 8 bases identical to TRBD2. V trimming: 1 base; J trimming: 3 bases; junction bases outside the gene matches: 8. CDR3 length: 18 amino acids. CDR1 is LNHDA and CDR2 is SQIVND in the germline V gene (reference sequence).

This clone appeared once. V usage is TRBV7-3 and J usage is TRBJ2-5; D unclear. Trimming took 1 base from V and 3 from J, leaving 6 bases between them. The CDR3 totals 13 residues. Germline V gene sequence: CDR1 SGHTA, CDR2 FQGTGA. The CDR3 DNA follows: TGTGCCAGCAGCTTAAACCGAGAAGAGACCCAGTACTTC. This gives the protein CASSLNREETQYF. Full variable domain (rest looked up from reference TRBV7-3 and TRBJ2-5): GAGVSQTPSNKVTEKGKYVELRCDPISGHTALYWYRQSLGQGPEFLIYFQGTGAADDSGLPNDRFFAVRPEGSVSTLKIQRTERGDSAVYLCASSLNREETQYFGPGTRLLVL.

The rearrangement links TRBV10-3 to TRBJ2-7; TRBD1 agrees at 7 bases. Germline assignment: CDR1 ENHRY and CDR2 SYGVKD. Trimming at V came to 5 bases and at J to 1 base, leaving 2 bases not matched to a gene. This CDR3 contains 13 residues. CDR3 in DNA: TGTGCCATCAGTCGGGACAGATCCTACGAGCAGTACTTC. Translating it yields CAISRDRSYEQYF.

This clone appeared a single time. The gene calls are TRBV30 and TRBJ2-5; TRBD2 matches at 9 bases. CDR1 and CDR2 (germline): GTSNPN, SVGIG (reference sequence). The CDR3 covers 14 residues. V was clipped by 1 base and J by 4 bases; unmatched bases: 4. CDR3 region: CAWSGVSGRETQYF. The CDR3 region has the DNA TGTGCCTGGAGTGGAGTTAGCGGGAGAGAGACCCAGTACTTC.

The J gene is TRBJ2-1, the V gene TRBV7-9; 7 bases map to TRBD2. The CDR3 has 16 amino acids. Trimming took 5 bases from V and 4 from J; bases not matched to a gene: 11. From germline, CDR1 is SEHNR and CDR2 FQNEAQ (reference sequence). The CDR3: CASSPRPREFYNEQFF. In DNA form, the CDR3 reads TGTGCCAGCAGCCCGCGTCCGCGGGAGTTTTACAATGAGCAGTTCTTC.